This record looks at one T cell receptor beta chain sequence and its context. TCRdb's copy holds only in-frame clones and misses some; the assay was immunoSEQ multiplex PCR. The table lists approximately 39,000 clones, 95% of them singletons. This CDR3 has 15 residues. V dropped 7 bases and J dropped 4; count of bases not matched to a gene: 5. Germline CDR1 is MNHEY and CDR2 is SVGAGI. These data come from a study of T cell clonotyping in hematopoietic cell transplantation. Documented time point: recipient sample about 28 days before transplant, after cytoreduction. The V and J genes are TRBV6-5 and TRBJ2-3; 13 nucleotides match TRBD2. This TCR came from a man in his forties with chronic myeloid leukemia. Some clones in this sample may be carry-over from other donors' samples. The sequencing here drew on peripheral blood mononuclear cells, taken before stem cell transplant. The CDR3 reads CASKTSGGAADTQYF. In nucleotides, the CDR3 is TGTGCCAGCAAAACTAGCGGGGGGGCGGCAGATACGCAGTATTTT.